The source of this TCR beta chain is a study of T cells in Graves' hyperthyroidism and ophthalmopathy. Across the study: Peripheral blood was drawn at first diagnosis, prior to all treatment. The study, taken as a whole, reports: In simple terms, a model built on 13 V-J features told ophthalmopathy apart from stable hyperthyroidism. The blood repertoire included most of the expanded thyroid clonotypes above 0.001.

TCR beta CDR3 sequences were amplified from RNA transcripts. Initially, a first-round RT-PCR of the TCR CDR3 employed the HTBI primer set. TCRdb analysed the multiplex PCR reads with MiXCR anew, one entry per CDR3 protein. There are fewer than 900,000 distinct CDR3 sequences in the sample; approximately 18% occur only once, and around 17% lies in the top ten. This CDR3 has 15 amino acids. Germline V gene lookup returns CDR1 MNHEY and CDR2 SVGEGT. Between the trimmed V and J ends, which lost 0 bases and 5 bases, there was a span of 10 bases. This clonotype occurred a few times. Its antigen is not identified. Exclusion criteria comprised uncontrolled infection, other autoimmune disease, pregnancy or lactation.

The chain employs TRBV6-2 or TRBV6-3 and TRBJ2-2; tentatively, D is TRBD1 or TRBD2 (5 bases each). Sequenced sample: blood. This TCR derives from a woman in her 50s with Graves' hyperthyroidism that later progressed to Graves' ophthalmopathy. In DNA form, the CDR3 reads TGTGCCAGCAGTTACTCGTGGGGGAGAACCGGGGAGCTGTTTTTT. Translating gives CASSYSWGRTGELFF.